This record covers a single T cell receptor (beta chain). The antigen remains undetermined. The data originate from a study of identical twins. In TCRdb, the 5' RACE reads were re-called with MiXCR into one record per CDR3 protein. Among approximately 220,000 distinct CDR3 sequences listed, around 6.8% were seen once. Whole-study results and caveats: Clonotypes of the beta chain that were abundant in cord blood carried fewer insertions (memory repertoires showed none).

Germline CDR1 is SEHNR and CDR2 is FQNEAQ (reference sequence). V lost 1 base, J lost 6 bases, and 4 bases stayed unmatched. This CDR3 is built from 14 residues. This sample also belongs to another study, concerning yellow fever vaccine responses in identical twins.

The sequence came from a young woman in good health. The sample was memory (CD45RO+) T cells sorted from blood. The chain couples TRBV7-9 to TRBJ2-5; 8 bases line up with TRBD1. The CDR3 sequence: CASSLGDRGQTQYF. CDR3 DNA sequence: TGTGCCAGCAGCTTAGGTGACAGGGGACAGACCCAGTACTTC.